Described below is a single TCR beta chain sequence and its context. Its antigen is not yet known. Base-call qualities are not available, and no considerably larger clone is one nucleotide away. The CDR3 has 14 amino acids, counting the end cysteine and phenylalanine. Only the CDR3 DNA is retained, 42 bases long and in frame from the first base. Via the germline V gene (reference sequence), CDR1 is MNHEY and CDR2 SMNVEV. V gives up 5 bases and J gives up 2 bases, and the segment between their germline ends measures 11 bases. In light of the paper, this sample's treatment or condition label describes: oral pan-JAK inhibitor, 5-10 mg twice daily. Peripheral blood and lesional scalp punch biopsies were obtained from patients with alopecia areata. After PBMCs were isolated by density centrifugation and stained for CD3, CD4 and CD8, a FACSAria was used to sort CD4+ and CD8+ T cells. This record comes from a study of CD8+ T cells in alopecia areata (dated by TCRdb to the late 2010s). About the investigation overall: Treated patients were enrolled in an open-label pilot trial of oral tofacitinib, 5 to 10 mg twice daily, for moderate-to-severe alopecia areata. Tofacitinib was administered for 6 to 18 months, and 6 months of follow-up off drug were then conducted to assess delayed response and recurrence. In treated patients, disease severity was measured using the SALT score, which gives the percentage of scalp surface area affected. High-throughput TCRbeta sequencing was used to examine T cell clonal expansion in alopecia areata in both the C3H/HeJ mouse model and human patients. In humans, TCRbeta sequencing was performed on scalp tissue and on sorted CD4+ and CD8+ peripheral blood T cells from healthy controls and from patients with patchy or totalis/universalis alopecia areata. Patients on tofacitinib were biopsied at baseline and after 4 and 24 weeks of treatment, and several of the patients also had a later scalp biopsy. Scalp clonality was compared among normal scalp (n=4), patchy alopecia areata scalp (n=8), and alopecia totalis/universalis scalp (n=8). The RNA source kit depended on sample type: the PAXgene miRNA kit for fixed scalp, the miRNeasy kit for PBMCs, and the RNeasy kit for mouse skin. TCRbeta CDR3 regions were amplified by immunoSEQ multiplex PCR using 35 Vbeta forward and 13 Jbeta reverse primers.

The study at large found these results: Lesional scalp, especially in alopecia totalis/universalis, showed higher clonality and more expanded CD8+ clones than normal scalp, suggesting antigenic drive. Because the treated cohort was small and had only one nonresponder, larger studies are needed to examine links between baseline CD8+ expansion and response. During tofacitinib treatment, many expanded lesional clones stuck around in both scalp and blood, and this persistence may partly explain why relapse happens after treatment is stopped. Tofacitinib significantly lowered scalp clonality and the number of expanded CD8+ clones among the top 100 scalp clones. TCR sequences shared between patients were less clear than in mice, possibly partly because of HLA diversity in the patient population. Resident alphabeta T cells in normal human skin are also sequenced, complicating scalp TCR repertoire analysis, unlike mouse skin dominated by gammadelta T cells.

Library preparation was by the immunoSEQ multiplex PCR assay. RNA was extracted from all samples and reverse transcribed into cDNA as template for TCR sequencing. First-strand cDNA was synthesized using SuperScript III with a 2:1 mix of oligo-dT and random hexamers. Amplification bias was assessed with a synthetic immune receptor repertoire, and residual bias was removed computationally. In the authors' own workflow: After raw reads were preprocessed to remove errors, the CDR3 was defined following IMGT conventions as running from the conserved cysteine to phenylalanine. Clonality was computed by normalizing Shannon entropy by log2 of the number of productive unique TCRs and subtracting the result from 1. CD4 or CD8 identity of scalp clones was inferred by cross-referencing scalp TCRbeta sequences with sorted blood CD4 and CD8 repertoires. In its TCRdb copy, this immuneACCESS table keeps in-frame sequences only and misses some clones. Where compared with another copy, unresolved V genes explain less than half of these, and the others have no known cause. That table furnishes V, J and clone size, whereas the DNA furnished D and trimming. This sample holds about 260,000 clones; about 60% were observed only once. The top ten clones comprise 0.75% to 0.95% of the sample.

This receptor was taken from a human donor with alopecia areata. The rearrangement combines TRBV27 with TRBJ2-3; a confident D gene designation cannot be given. The input for sequencing was CD4+ T cells sorted from blood, taken around week 54, from a patient treated with tofacitinib. The nucleotides are TGTGCCAGCAGTCGCTTGGAGCTCACAGATACGCAGTATTTT. Translated, it reads CASSRLELTDTQYF.